The TCR beta chain described here comes from a study of tumor and adjacent non-tumor tissue in lung cancer. Whole-study context: Patients comprised over 9 adenocarcinoma, 2 squamous cell carcinoma and 1 small cell lung cancer.

General study results and limits: Significantly higher TCR diversity was found in tumor than normal lung. In normal lung, the top 100 clones were significantly more dominant than in tumor.

TCRbeta libraries were built with three rounds of nested PCR, modified from ARM-PCR. MiXCR, applied by TCRdb to the multiplex PCR reads, yields one record per CDR3 protein. The sample has 40,000 to 60,000 distinct CDR3 sequences; under 75% are singletons. The CDR3 runs to 15 residues. V lost 2 bases to trimming and J lost 4 bases, with 11 bases between them. Germline CDR1 WNHNN, CDR2 SYGVQD (reference sequence). In regard to this clonotype: Its cognate antigen is unknown. This may be a read error, as it is one base from a much larger clone.

RNA was extracted from bulk tissue without any cell sorting. The normal lung tissue was taken more than 3 cm from the tumor edge. Newly diagnosed lung cancer patients had thoracic surgery in China, August–November 2014, without prior chemotherapy. The chain combines TRBV10-1 with TRBJ2-2; D is ambiguous. This sequence was found in a woman in her sixties or seventies with non-small cell lung cancer. Sequencing was done on a sample of distant non-tumor lung tissue. Here the CDR3 DNA reads TGCGCCAGCAGTGAGGCCAACGCGATCACCGGGGAGCTGTTTTTT. Translated: CASSEANAITGELFF.